The 2 T cell receptor beta chains reported below all come from one sample, sequenced in a study of blood T cell repertoires in COVID-19. The repertoire was sequenced with immunoSEQ multiplex PCR; TCRdb's copy has only in-frame clones and lacks some. The sample lists under 200,000 clones; roughly 86% were seen once. Sequenced sample: peripheral blood. The source of these receptors is a man aged 45-65 years with active or convalescent COVID-19.

In this sample, this clone turned up a few times. V usage is TRBV6-6 and J usage is TRBJ1-2; 8 bases agree with TRBD1. The CDR3 contains 12 residues. From germline, CDR1 is MNHNY and CDR2 SVGAGI (reference sequence). CDR3: CAIGQGNYGYTF. DNA for the CDR3: TGTGCGATTGGACAGGGAAACTATGGCTACACCTTC.

The CDR3 DNA reads as TGTGCCAGCAGCTTAGTGCTAGCGGGGACAGATACGCAGTATTTT. It encodes CASSLVLAGTDTQYF. V usage is TRBV11-3 and J usage is TRBJ2-3; 9 nucleotides match TRBD2. The CDR3 contains 15 residues. Trimming cost V 1 base and J 3 bases; bases outside gene matches: 2. Germline V lookup: CDR1 SGHNT, CDR2 YENEEA.